Listed below are T cell receptor beta chains from one sample, sequenced in a study of blood T cell repertoires in COVID-19. Sequencing was performed with immunoSEQ multiplex PCR; in TCRdb, only in-frame clones are kept and a portion is missing. The sample comprises approximately 250,000 clones, 75% to 95% of which are singletons, and approximately 2.9% rests with the top ten. The sequenced material came from PBMCs or T cells enriched from blood (not recorded which). These receptors were taken from a man in his forties who had been exposed to COVID-19. The CDR3 runs from the conserved cysteine through the conserved F or W. The order of the fields is J gene, D gene, V gene, clone size, CDR3 DNA, CDR3 protein. The D gene is left open where the match is weak. Rows may omit the clone size; those that give it use once, few, many or a size class.

J: TRBJ2-3
D: NA
V: TRBV7-2
size: NA
DNA: TGTGCCAGCAGCTCCTACACAGATACGCAGTATTTT
CDR3: CASSSYTDTQYF

J: TRBJ2-4
D: NA
V: TRBV7-2
size: NA
DNA: TGTGCCAGCAGCACCGACAGAGTTAAAGCCAAAAACATTCAGTACTTC
CDR3: CASSTDRVKAKNIQYF

J: TRBJ2-7
D: NA
V: TRBV19
size: NA
DNA: TGTGCCAGTAGTCCGCAGACAGGACCCTACGAGCAGTACTTC
CDR3: CASSPQTGPYEQYF

J: TRBJ2-7
D: TRBD1
V: TRBV12-5
size: once
DNA: TGTGCTAGTGGCCCCGGGGCAGGGGGTATGTACGAGCAGTACTTC
CDR3: CASGPGAGGMYEQYF

J: TRBJ2-2
D: NA
V: TRBV5-6
size: NA
DNA: TGTGCCAGCAGCTTGGTAGGGGACTTTAACACCGGGGAGCTGTTTTTT
CDR3: CASSLVGDFNTGELFF

J: TRBJ2-7
D: TRBD2
V: TRBV18
size: NA
DNA: TGTGCCAGCTCACCGGGACTAGCAAACTACGAGCAGTACTTC
CDR3: CASSPGLANYEQYF

J: TRBJ2-6
D: TRBD1
V: TRBV30
size: once
DNA: TGTGCCTGGAGGGGGACAGGGAGCTCTGGGGCCAACGTCCTGACTTTC
CDR3: CAWRGTGSSGANVLTF

J: TRBJ2-1
D: TRBD2
V: TRBV5-4
size: NA
DNA: TGTGCCAGCAGCTCCAGGACTAGCGGGAGGGCCGATGAGCAGTTCTTC
CDR3: CASSSRTSGRADEQFF

J: TRBJ1-1
D: TRBD1
V: TRBV11-3
size: NA
DNA: TGTGCCAGCAGCCCTGAGGGACAGGTCAACACTGAAGCTTTCTTT
CDR3: CASSPEGQVNTEAFF

J: TRBJ2-3
D: TRBD2
V: TRBV4-2
size: NA
DNA: TGTGCCAGCAGCCAAGCCATCGGACTAGCGGGAGTTACAGATACGCAGTATTTT
CDR3: CASSQAIGLAGVTDTQYF

J: TRBJ1-1
D: NA
V: TRBV6-5
size: NA
DNA: TGTGCCAGCAGTACAGGGATTCGCACTGAAGCTTTCTTT
CDR3: CASSTGIRTEAFF

J: TRBJ1-5
D: NA
V: TRBV7-2
size: NA
DNA: TGTGCCAGCAGCTCAGGGGTTAGCAATCAGCCCCAGCATTTT
CDR3: CASSSGVSNQPQHF

J: TRBJ2-7
D: NA
V: TRBV12-3/TRBV12-4
size: NA
DNA: TGTGCCAGCAGTTTAATCGTTGACGAGCAGTACTTC
CDR3: CASSLIVDEQYF

J: TRBJ1-2
D: NA
V: TRBV2
size: once
DNA: TGTGCCAGCAGTGAATGGCCGTCCGGAGATGGCTACACCTTC
CDR3: CASSEWPSGDGYTF

J: TRBJ1-6
D: NA
V: TRBV4-2
size: NA
DNA: TGTGCCAGCAGCCAAGCCACAGGGTTAAACTCACCCCTCCACTTT
CDR3: CASSQATGLNSPLHF

J: TRBJ2-2
D: NA
V: TRBV9
size: NA
DNA: TGTGCCAGCAGCGTAGAGCGCGGGACCGCCACCGGGGAGCTGTTTTTT
CDR3: CASSVERGTATGELFF

J: TRBJ2-1
D: NA
V: TRBV30
size: NA
DNA: TGTGCCTGGAGTGTTTTCGGACAGCACAATGAGCAGTTCTTC
CDR3: CAWSVFGQHNEQFF

J: TRBJ2-5
D: NA
V: TRBV11-3
size: NA
DNA: TGTGCCAGCAGCTTAGGGGACTTTGGAGAGACCCAGTACTTC
CDR3: CASSLGDFGETQYF

J: TRBJ2-1
D: NA
V: TRBV9
size: once
DNA: TGTGCCAGCAGCCCGAAGCGGGTGATGAACTACAATGAGCAGTTCTTC
CDR3: CASSPKRVMNYNEQFF

J: TRBJ2-3
D: NA
V: TRBV3-1/TRBV3-2
size: NA
DNA: TGTGCCAGCAGCCCTGGAGCGAAAGAAGGCACAGATACGCAGTATTTT
CDR3: CASSPGAKEGTDTQYF

J: TRBJ1-1
D: NA
V: TRBV3-1/TRBV3-2
size: NA
DNA: TGTGCCAGCAGCCAAGGCGTACTTGTGAACACTGAAGCTTTCTTT
CDR3: CASSQGVLVNTEAFF

J: TRBJ2-7
D: TRBD1
V: TRBV6-5
size: NA
DNA: TGTGCCAGCAGCCGCCCGCAGGGGGTCAGAGAGCAGTACTTC
CDR3: CASSRPQGVREQYF

J: TRBJ1-5
D: TRBD1
V: TRBV4-1
size: NA
DNA: TGCGCCAGCAGCCCTCAAACAGGGGGCGGTCAGCCCCAGCATTTT
CDR3: CASSPQTGGGQPQHF

J: TRBJ2-7
D: NA
V: TRBV2
size: NA
DNA: TGTGCCAGTAGGGGGATGGGATACCACGAGCAGTACTTC
CDR3: CASRGMGYHEQYF

J: TRBJ1-1
D: NA
V: TRBV9
size: NA
DNA: TGTGCCAGCAGCACCGACAGCTACACTGAAGCTTTCTTT
CDR3: CASSTDSYTEAFF

J: TRBJ1-3
D: NA
V: TRBV15
size: NA
DNA: TGTGCCACCAGCAGAGCGTCACAGGGCCCTGGAAACACCATATATTTT
CDR3: CATSRASQGPGNTIYF

J: TRBJ1-2
D: NA
V: TRBV7-3
size: once
DNA: TGTGCCAGCAGCTTGACACGGGGGACCTTATCTGGCTACACCTTC
CDR3: CASSLTRGTLSGYTF

J: TRBJ1-2
D: TRBD1
V: TRBV10-2
size: NA
DNA: TGCGCCAGCAGTGAGTCAAAGTGGACAGGGGACGGCTACACCTTC
CDR3: CASSESKWTGDGYTF

J: TRBJ1-6
D: NA
V: TRBV9
size: NA
DNA: TGTGCCAGCAGCGTCGACCTGGGGGGTTCACCCCTCCACTTT
CDR3: CASSVDLGGSPLHF

J: TRBJ2-7
D: NA
V: TRBV18
size: once
DNA: TGTGCCAGCTCACCCCAGGCCTACGAGCAGTACTTC
CDR3: CASSPQAYEQYF

J: TRBJ2-2
D: TRBD2
V: TRBV3-1/TRBV3-2
size: NA
DNA: TGTGCCAGCAGCCTAACCGGGACTAGGAACACCGGGGAGCTGTTTTTT
CDR3: CASSLTGTRNTGELFF